A selection of T cell receptor beta chains follows, all from one sample in a study of beta chain features in type 1 diabetes. Here immunoSEQ multiplex PCR was the method, and the copy in TCRdb shows in-frame clones only, minus some. Of some 360,000 clones listed, over 9% are singletons. The sequenced material came from central memory CD4+ T cells from blood. These receptors were collected from a man aged 25-45 years with type 1 diabetes. Both conserved end residues are part of each CDR3. A D gene is named only where the DNA matches it firmly. Clone size is shown for a subset of rows, as once, few, many or a class of expanded clone.

clone_size j_call v_call d_call cdr3_aa
NA TRBJ2-7 TRBV5-4 TRBD2 CASSLASGSYEQYF
few TRBJ2-2 TRBV2 NA CASLNTGELFF
few TRBJ2-1 TRBV4-2 NA CASSLGIYNEQFF
few TRBJ2-3 TRBV5-1 NA CASSPRTATDTQYF
few TRBJ1-3 TRBV18 NA CASSPIWQVEGSGNTIYF
few TRBJ1-3 TRBV28 NA CASSLGGGGNTIYF
few TRBJ2-6 TRBV11-2 NA CASSPQPSGANVLTF
many TRBJ2-5 TRBV7-3 NA CASRREYQETQYF
few TRBJ1-1 TRBV4-1 TRBD1 CASSQILGTGGEAFF
NA TRBJ1-1 TRBV5-1 NA CASTKGGTTEAFF
NA TRBJ1-4 TRBV11-2 NA CASSLASRSEKLFF
few TRBJ1-1 TRBV18 NA CASSPNTLLRGAGNTEAFF
NA TRBJ2-3 TRBV15 NA CATSRDLADTQYF
few TRBJ1-2 TRBV7-9 NA CASSLSQVGGYTF
many TRBJ2-2 TRBV11-1 NA CASSYSSWGRSNTGELFF
NA TRBJ2-7 TRBV6-5 NA CASSLGVSYEQYF
few TRBJ2-3 TRBV4-3 NA CASSQGRGFGADTQYF
few TRBJ2-4 TRBV7-2 NA CASSSLVAKNIQYF
NA TRBJ1-1 TRBV5-1 NA CASRREQNTEAFF
few TRBJ1-5 TRBV6-1 NA CASRSTLGNQPQHF
NA TRBJ1-2 TRBV28 NA CASSFQDGYYGYTF
NA TRBJ2-2 TRBV7-2 TRBD2 CASSISGSGTGELFF
NA TRBJ1-1 TRBV6-6 TRBD1 CASRQGQGDGATEAFF
few TRBJ2-1 TRBV10-3 TRBD2 CAIKAGGPDEQFF
many TRBJ2-4 TRBV7-9 NA CASSSAGGRLGIQYF
NA NA TRBV27 NA CASSSIRESYEQYF
few TRBJ1-2 TRBV28 TRBD1 CASSGTGGGYGYTF
few TRBJ2-7 TRBV11-1 NA CASSSAGFSYEQYF
NA TRBJ2-7 TRBV6-5 TRBD1 CASSYQGAPFYEQYF
few TRBJ2-2 TRBV5-1 NA CASRIQDTGELFF
few TRBJ2-1 TRBV11-2 TRBD1 CASTTERDRAYNEQFF
NA TRBJ2-2 TRBV27 NA CATSNQGRGELFF
NA TRBJ2-7 TRBV7-8 TRBD2 CASSPGTSGRRVGYEQYF
NA TRBJ2-1 TRBV9 TRBD2 CASSVASSGGYNEQFF
NA TRBJ2-1 TRBV7-3 NA CASRLENEQFF
NA TRBJ2-3 TRBV7-8 NA CASSPSEGTQYF
many TRBJ2-6 TRBV27 TRBD1 CASSSLGQGAGANVLTF
NA TRBJ1-4 TRBV5-6 NA CASSFRGINNEKLFF
NA TRBJ2-7 TRBV11-2 NA CASSSTGSYEQYF
few TRBJ1-5 TRBV28 NA CASSSFQGLQPQHF
NA TRBJ2-6 TRBV6-5 NA CASKLQGPGANVLTF
few TRBJ2-7 TRBV29-1 TRBD2 CSVRWTSGSTYEQYF
once TRBJ1-4 TRBV7-9 NA CASSRRRVETNEKLFF
NA TRBJ2-2 TRBV27 NA CASSLNRHTGELFF
NA TRBJ1-5 TRBV7-3 TRBD1 CASSLGDRNQPQHF
NA TRBJ1-5 TRBV6-5 NA CASSGSWSQPQHF
NA TRBJ1-1 TRBV4-3 NA CASSQAAGRRGTEAFF
few TRBJ2-3 TRBV7-2 NA CASSWDWTDTQYF
few TRBJ1-4 TRBV5-6 NA CASSLGQGVGTHEKLFF
few TRBJ1-5 TRBV4-3 NA CASSQDWLGGGNQPQHF
NA TRBJ1-4 TRBV7-2 TRBD1 CASRRTGPNEKLFF
many TRBJ2-1 TRBV6-4 TRBD1 CASSVETGENEQFF
NA TRBJ1-5 TRBV25-1 TRBD1 CASSATGGRNQPQHF
NA TRBJ2-2 TRBV7-2 NA CASSPGEGDTGELFF
NA TRBJ2-4 TRBV6-5 TRBD2 CASTGTRPKNIQYF
many TRBJ2-7 TRBV23-1 TRBD2 CASSPCGRIYEQYF
many TRBJ2-7 TRBV28 TRBD1 CASRRTGSGYEQYF
few TRBJ2-1 TRBV6-1 TRBD2 CAIKLAGNEQFF
NA TRBJ1-5 TRBV9 NA CASSVAGGNQPQHF